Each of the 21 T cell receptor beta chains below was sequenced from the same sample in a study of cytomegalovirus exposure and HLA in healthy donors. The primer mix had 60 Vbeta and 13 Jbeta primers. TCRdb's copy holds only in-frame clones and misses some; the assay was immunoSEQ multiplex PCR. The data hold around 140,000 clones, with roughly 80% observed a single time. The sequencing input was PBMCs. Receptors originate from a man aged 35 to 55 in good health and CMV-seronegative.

In DNA, the CDR3 is TGTGCCAGTAGTATTTTGGGGACAGGGCGAATGACTGAAGCTTTCTTT. This sequence encodes CASSILGTGRMTEAFF. This chain links TRBV19 with TRBJ1-1; 9 bases are a match to TRBD1. The germline gives CDR1 LNHDA, CDR2 SQIVND (reference sequence). The CDR3 is 16 residues long. After removal of 3 bases from V and 5 bases from J, the junction contained 10 bases not matched to a gene.

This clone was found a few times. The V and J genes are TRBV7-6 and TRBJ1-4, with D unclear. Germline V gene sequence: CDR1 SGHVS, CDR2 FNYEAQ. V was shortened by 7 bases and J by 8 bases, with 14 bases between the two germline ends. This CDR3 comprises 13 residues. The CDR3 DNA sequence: TGTGCCAGCACCGATCGGTCCGGGGAAAAACTGTTTTTT. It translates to CASTDRSGEKLFF. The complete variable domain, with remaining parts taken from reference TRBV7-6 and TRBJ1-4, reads GAGVSQSPRYKVTKRGQDVALRCDPISGHVSLYWYRQALGQGPEFLTYFNYEAQQDKSGLPNDRFSAERPEGSISTLTIQRTEQRDSAMYRCASTDRSGEKLFFGSGTQLSVL.

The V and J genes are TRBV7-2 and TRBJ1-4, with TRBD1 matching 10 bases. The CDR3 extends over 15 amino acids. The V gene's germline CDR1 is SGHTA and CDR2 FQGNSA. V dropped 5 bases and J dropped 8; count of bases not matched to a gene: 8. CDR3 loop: CASSPWTGGSEKLFF. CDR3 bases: TGTGCCAGCAGCCCGTGGACAGGGGGGTCGGAAAAACTGTTTTTT.

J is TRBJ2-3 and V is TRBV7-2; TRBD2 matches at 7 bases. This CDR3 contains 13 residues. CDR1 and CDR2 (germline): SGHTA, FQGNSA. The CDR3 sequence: CAGGGLYTDTQYF. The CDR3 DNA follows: TGTGCAGGCGGGGGACTATACACAGATACGCAGTATTTT.

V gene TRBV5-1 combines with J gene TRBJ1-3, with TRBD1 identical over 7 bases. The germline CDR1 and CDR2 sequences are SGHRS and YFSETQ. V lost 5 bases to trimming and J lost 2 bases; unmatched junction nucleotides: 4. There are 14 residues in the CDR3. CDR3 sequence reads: CASRPGTAGNTIYF. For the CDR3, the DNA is TGCGCCAGCAGACCCGGGACAGCTGGAAACACCATATATTTT.

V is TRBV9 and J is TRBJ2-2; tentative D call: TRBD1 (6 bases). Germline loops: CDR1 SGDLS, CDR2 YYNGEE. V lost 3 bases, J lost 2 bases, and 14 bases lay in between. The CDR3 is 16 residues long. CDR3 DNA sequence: TGTGCCAGCAGCGCCCAGGGGAACCTAAACACCGGGGAGCTGTTTTTT. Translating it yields CASSAQGNLNTGELFF.

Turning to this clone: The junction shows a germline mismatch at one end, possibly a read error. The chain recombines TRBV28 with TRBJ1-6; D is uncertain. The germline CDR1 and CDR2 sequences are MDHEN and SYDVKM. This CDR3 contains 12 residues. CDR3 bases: TGTGCCAGCACTTCCTCTAATTCACCCCTCCACTTT. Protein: CASTSSNSPLHF. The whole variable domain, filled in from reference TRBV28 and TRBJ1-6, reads DVKVTQSSRYLVKRTGEKVFLECVQDMDHENMFWYRQDPGLGLRLIYFSYDVKMKEKGDIPEGYSVSREKKERFSLILESASTNQTSMYLCASTSSNSPLHFGNGTRLTVT.

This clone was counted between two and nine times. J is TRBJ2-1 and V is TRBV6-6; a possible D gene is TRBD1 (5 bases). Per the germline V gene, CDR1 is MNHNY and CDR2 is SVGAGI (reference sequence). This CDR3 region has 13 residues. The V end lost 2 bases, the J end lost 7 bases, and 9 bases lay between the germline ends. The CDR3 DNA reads TGTGCCAGCAGTTACAGGGGTTTTAATGAGCAGTTCTTC. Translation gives CASSYRGFNEQFF.

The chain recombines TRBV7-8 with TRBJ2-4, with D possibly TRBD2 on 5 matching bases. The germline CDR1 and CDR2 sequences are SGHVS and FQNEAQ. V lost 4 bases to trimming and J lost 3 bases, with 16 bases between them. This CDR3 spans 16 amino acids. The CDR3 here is CASSWRHPTNKNIQYF. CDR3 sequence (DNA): TGTGCCAGCAGCTGGAGACACCCGACTAACAAAAACATTCAGTACTTC.

In DNA, the CDR3 is TGTGCCAGCATCCCGGGGGGCAGTTACGCTGAAGCTTTCTTT. This encodes CASIPGGSYAEAFF. The rearrangement joins TRBV6-5 to TRBJ1-1, with D perhaps matching TRBD1 (6 bases). The V gene lost 7 bases and the J gene lost 6 bases, with 18 bases spanning the gap. Germline assignment: CDR1 MNHEY and CDR2 SVGAGI. This CDR3 has 14 amino acids.

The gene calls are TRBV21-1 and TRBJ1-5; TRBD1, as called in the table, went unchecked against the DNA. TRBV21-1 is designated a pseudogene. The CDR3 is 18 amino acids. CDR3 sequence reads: CASSKEVDRGKGDQPQHF. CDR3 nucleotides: TGTGCCAGCAGCAAAGAGGTGGACAGGGGAAAGGGGGATCAGCCCCAGCATTTT.

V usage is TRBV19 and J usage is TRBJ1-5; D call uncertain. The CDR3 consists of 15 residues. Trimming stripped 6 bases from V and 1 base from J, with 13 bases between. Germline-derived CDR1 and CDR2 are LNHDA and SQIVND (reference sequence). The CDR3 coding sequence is TGTGCCAGTAGCTCTCGAGGCAGCAGCAATCAGCCCCAGCATTTT. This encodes CASSSRGSSNQPQHF.

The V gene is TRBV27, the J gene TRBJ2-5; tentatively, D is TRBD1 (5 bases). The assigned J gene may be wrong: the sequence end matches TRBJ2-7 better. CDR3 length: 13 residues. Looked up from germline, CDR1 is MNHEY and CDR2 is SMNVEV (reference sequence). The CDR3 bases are TGTGCCAGCAGCCGACAGTACGGTTACGAGCAGTACTTC. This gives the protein CASSRQYGYEQYF.

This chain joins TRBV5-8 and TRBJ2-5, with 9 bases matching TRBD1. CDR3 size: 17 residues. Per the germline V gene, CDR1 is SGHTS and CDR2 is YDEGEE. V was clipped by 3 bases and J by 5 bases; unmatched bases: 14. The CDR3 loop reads CASSSEAGTGSAETQYF. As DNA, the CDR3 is TGTGCCAGCAGCTCCGAAGCCGGGACAGGGTCGGCGGAGACCCAGTACTTC.

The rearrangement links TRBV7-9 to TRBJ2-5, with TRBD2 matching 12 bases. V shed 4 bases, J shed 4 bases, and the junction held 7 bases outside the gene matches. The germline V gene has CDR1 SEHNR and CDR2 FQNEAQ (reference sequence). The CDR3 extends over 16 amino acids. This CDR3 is CASSSSGGASVETQYF. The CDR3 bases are TGTGCCAGCAGCTCTAGCGGGGGGGCGAGTGTAGAGACCCAGTACTTC.

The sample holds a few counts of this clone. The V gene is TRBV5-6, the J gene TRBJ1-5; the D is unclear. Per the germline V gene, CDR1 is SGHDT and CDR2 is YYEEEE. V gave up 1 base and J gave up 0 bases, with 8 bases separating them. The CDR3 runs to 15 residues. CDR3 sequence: CASSLSDLSNQPQHF. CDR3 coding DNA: TGTGCCAGCAGCTTGAGCGATCTTAGCAATCAGCCCCAGCATTTT.

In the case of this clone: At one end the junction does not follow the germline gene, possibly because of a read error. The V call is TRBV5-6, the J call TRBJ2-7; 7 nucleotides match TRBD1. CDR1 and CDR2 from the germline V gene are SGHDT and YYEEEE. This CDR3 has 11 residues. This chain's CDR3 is CASSSRDSRFF. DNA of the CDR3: TGTGCCAGCAGCTCCCGGGACAGCAGGTTCTTC.

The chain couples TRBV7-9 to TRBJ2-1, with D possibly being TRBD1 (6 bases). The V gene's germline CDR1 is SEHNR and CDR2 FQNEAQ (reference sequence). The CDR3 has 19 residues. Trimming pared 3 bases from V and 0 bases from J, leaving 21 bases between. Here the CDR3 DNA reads TGTGCCAGCAGCTTCAACAGGGACCCCCGTTTGAGCTCCTACAATGAGCAGTTCTTC. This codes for CASSFNRDPRLSSYNEQFF.

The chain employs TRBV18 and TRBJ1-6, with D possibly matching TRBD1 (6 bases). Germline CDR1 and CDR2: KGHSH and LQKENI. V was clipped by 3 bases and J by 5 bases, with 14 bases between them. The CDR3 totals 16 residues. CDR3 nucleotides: TGTGCCAGCTCACCCATAGGACAGTTTGATAATTCACCCCTCCACTTT. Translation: CASSPIGQFDNSPLHF.

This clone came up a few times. The CDR3 reads CASSQDISYEQYF. In DNA, the CDR3 is TGCGCCAGCAGCCAAGATATATCCTACGAGCAGTACTTC. The chain carries TRBV4-3 and TRBJ2-7; D unresolved. Per germline, CDR1 LGHNA and CDR2 YSLEER. There are 13 residues in the CDR3. Trimming removed 0 bases from V and 1 base from J, with 4 bases in between.

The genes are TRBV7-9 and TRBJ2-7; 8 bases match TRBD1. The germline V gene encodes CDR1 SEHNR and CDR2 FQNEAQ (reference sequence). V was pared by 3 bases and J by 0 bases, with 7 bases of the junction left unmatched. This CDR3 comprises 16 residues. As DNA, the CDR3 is TGTGCCAGCAGCTTCGCCAGCGGACAGGGCTCCTACGAGCAGTACTTC. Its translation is CASSFASGQGSYEQYF.